Below are 20 T cell receptor beta chains sequenced from a single sample in a study of T-cell memory formation after mild COVID-19. TCRdb re-analysed the 5' RACE reads in MiXCR, keeping a single row per CDR3 protein. The sample gives roughly 560,000 distinct CDR3 sequences, roughly 21% of which show up once; under 15% is in the top ten. What was sequenced was PBMCs or a T cell subset sorted from them (not recorded which). The receptor set was obtained from an adult woman who had mild COVID-19 (a few samples of this study predate the infection). Cell type and time point are not known.

The rearrangement uses TRBV30 and TRBJ2-7; D might be TRBD2 (6 bases). Trimming cost V 3 bases and J 3 bases, with 18 bases left between them. The CDR3 is 15 amino acids. The V gene's germline CDR1 is GTSNPN and CDR2 SVGIG (reference sequence). CDR3 bases: TGTGCCTGGAGGGCGGGGCAGGCGACCCTCTACGAGCAGTACTTC. It translates to CAWRAGQATLYEQYF.

This CDR3 is CASSYSGHTEAFF. The DNA of the CDR3 is TGTGCCAGCAGTTACTCAGGGCACACTGAAGCTTTCTTT. This chain connects TRBV6-5 to TRBJ1-1; no firm D call. V lost 0 bases to trimming and J lost 3 bases, with 5 bases between them. The CDR3 consists of 13 residues. Germline V gene data show CDR1 as MNHEY and CDR2 as SVGAGI.

V is TRBV25-1 and J is TRBJ2-7, with 8 positions matching TRBD1. V was pared by 2 bases and J by 5 bases, with 14 bases of the junction left unmatched. The CDR3 contains 17 residues. The germline gives CDR1 MGHDK, CDR2 SYGVNS. CDR3 coding DNA: TGTGCCAGCAGTGAACCCCTGCGACAGGGGCGATCTGACGAGCAGTACTTC. As protein: CASSEPLRQGRSDEQYF.

The chain uses TRBV12-3 or TRBV12-4 and TRBJ1-1; D unclear. V was clipped by 6 bases and J by 1 base, with 12 bases between them. The length of the CDR3 is 14 residues. The DNA for the CDR3 is TGTGCCAGCAGGAACCCGGGTTGGAACACTGAAGCTTTCTTT. This gives the protein CASRNPGWNTEAFF.

The CDR3 spells CASSYRDRGEKLFF. CDR3 sequence (DNA): TGCGCCAGCAGCTACCGGGACAGGGGAGAAAAACTGTTTTTT. The rearrangement joins TRBV5-1 to TRBJ1-4; 10 positions match TRBD1. Germline trimming cut 3 bases from V and 8 bases from J; bases unmatched to any gene: 4. This CDR3 is built from 14 residues. Germline values: CDR1 SGHRS, CDR2 YFSETQ.

The genes are TRBV7-9 and TRBJ2-1; D assignment may be TRBD1 or TRBD2 (5 bases each). Germline V gene data show CDR1 as SEHNR and CDR2 as FQNEAQ (reference sequence). The V end was cut by 5 bases, the J end by 5 bases, with 13 bases between. This CDR3 region has 14 residues. The CDR3 spells CASSHWGTDNEQFF. The CDR3, as DNA: TGTGCCAGCAGCCATTGGGGGACGGACAATGAGCAGTTCTTC.

This clonotype was counted a few times. The genes are TRBV25-1 and TRBJ1-2, with a tentative D call TRBD1 (6 bases). Germline lookup yields CDR1 MGHDK and CDR2 SYGVNS. The length of the CDR3 is 14 residues. V gave up 1 base and J gave up 6 bases, with 12 bases separating them. This CDR3 reads CASSEWRGRNGYTF. CDR3 sequence (DNA): TGTGCCAGCAGTGAATGGAGGGGGAGGAATGGCTACACCTTC.

This clonotype was observed a few times. The chain links TRBV7-2 to TRBJ2-3; 7 bases line up with TRBD2. V lost 2 bases and J lost 4; bases outside the gene matches: 6. Germline values: CDR1 SGHTA, CDR2 FQGNSA. The CDR3 runs 15 residues. The CDR3 bases are TGTGCCAGCAGCTTATACGCGGGAGAGTCAGATACGCAGTATTTT. Its protein product is CASSLYAGESDTQYF.

This clonotype was found a few times. The chain joins TRBV5-1 to TRBJ1-2; D unclear. Germline CDR1 and CDR2: SGHRS and YFSETQ. The CDR3 runs 15 residues. Trimming left V 2 bases short and J 4 bases short, with 15 bases between. The CDR3 DNA follows: TGCGCCAGCAGCTTCGGTCATCACTTGGGCTATGGCTACACCTTC. It translates to CASSFGHHLGYGYTF.

The chain uses TRBV12-3 or TRBV12-4 and TRBJ1-1; D uncertain. Between the trimmed V and J ends, which lost 3 bases and 1 base, there was a span of 12 bases. The CDR3 sequence is 15 residues long. The CDR3, as DNA: TGTGCCAGCAGTTTGTTCAGATCCCGGAACACTGAAGCTTTCTTT. Translation gives CASSLFRSRNTEAFF.

This clonotype has a handful of counts. V is TRBV5-1 and J is TRBJ2-7; D is possibly TRBD1 (6 bases). The germline V and J ends were trimmed by 5 bases and 1 base, with 16 bases remaining between them. Germline-derived CDR1 and CDR2 are SGHRS and YFSETQ. The CDR3 spans 15 residues. CDR3 bases: TGCGCCAGCAGTCACGCAAGGACAGCATCCTACGAGCAGTACTTC. This codes for CASSHARTASYEQYF. The whole variable domain, remainder taken from reference TRBV5-1 and TRBJ2-7, is KAGVTQTPRYLIKTRGQQVTLSCSPISGHRSVSWYQQTPGQGLQFLFEYFSETQRNKGNFPGRFSGRQFSNSRSEMNVSTLELGDSALYLCASSHARTASYEQYFGPGTRLTVT.

This clonotype has more than one count but fewer than ten. The V gene is TRBV9, the J gene TRBJ2-1; 11 bases line up with TRBD2. The CDR3 covers 16 residues. J gave up 7 bases and V 4 bases, and 10 bases lay outside the gene matches. Germline V lookup: CDR1 SGDLS, CDR2 YYNGEE. The CDR3: CASSSLAGGLMNEQFF. In DNA, the CDR3 is TGTGCCAGCAGCTCCTTAGCGGGGGGGCTAATGAATGAGCAGTTCTTC.

The chain couples TRBV29-1 to TRBJ2-7; D perhaps matches TRBD1 (6 bases). CDR3 length equals 13 residues. V dropped 3 bases and J dropped 0 bases, with 9 bases sitting between them. In germline, CDR1 is SQVTM, CDR2 ANQGSEA. The CDR3 is CSVEQGSSYEQYF. CDR3 DNA sequence: TGCAGCGTTGAGCAGGGGTCCTCCTACGAGCAGTACTTC.

This clonotype has more than one count but fewer than ten. The CDR3 nucleotides read TGTGCCAGCAGTTTTGTGGCAGGGAGTTATGGCTACACCTTC. This translates into CASSFVAGSYGYTF. The chain joins TRBV12-3 or TRBV12-4 to TRBJ1-2; D may be TRBD1 (5 bases). The CDR3 has 14 amino acids. Trimming removed 3 bases at V and 5 bases at J, with 13 bases between.

This clonotype was seen more than once but under ten times. This chain connects TRBV4-1 to TRBJ2-2; no definite D call. The CDR3 sequence is 17 residues long. Trimming pared 0 bases from V and 0 bases from J, leaving 11 bases between. CDR1 MGHRA and CDR2 YSYEKL come from the germline V gene. This CDR3 reads CASSQDAGDANTGELFF. In DNA, the CDR3 is TGCGCCAGCAGCCAAGATGCAGGCGACGCGAACACCGGGGAGCTGTTTTTT.

In its sample, this clonotype was seen a few times. This rearrangement joins TRBV7-9 to TRBJ2-3; possibly TRBD1 for D (6 bases). Deletions cut 6 bases from V and 8 bases from J, with 18 bases between. This CDR3 has 14 residues. The germline V gene encodes CDR1 SEHNR and CDR2 FQNEAQ (reference sequence). CDR3 nucleotides: TGTGCCAGCAGTGACCCTACAGGGATAGGTACGCAGTATTTT. Translated: CASSDPTGIGTQYF.

The chain couples TRBV27 to TRBJ1-1; D is ambiguous. CDR1 MNHEY and CDR2 SMNVEV come from the germline V gene (reference sequence). The CDR3 contains 13 residues. V gave up 8 bases and J gave up 2 bases, with 12 bases separating them. CDR3 residues: CASGLRSNTEAFF. CDR3 nucleotides: TGTGCCAGCGGACTAAGGTCTAACACTGAAGCTTTCTTT.

This clonotype came up many times. The chain uses TRBV4-3 and TRBJ2-7; 10 bases align to TRBD2. Trimming cost V 0 bases and J 6 bases; bases outside gene matches: 8. CDR3 length: 16 residues. Looked up from germline, CDR1 is LGHNA and CDR2 is YSLEER. The CDR3 DNA follows: TGCGCCAGCAGCCAAGAGCACCTAGCGGGAGCGGTCGAGCAGTACTTC. This codes for CASSQEHLAGAVEQYF.

The chain uses TRBV20-1 and TRBJ2-1; 8 positions match TRBD2. This CDR3 has 15 residues. Trimming at V came to 6 bases and at J to 7 bases, leaving 14 bases not matched to a gene. Germline CDR1 DFQATT, CDR2 SNEGSKA (reference sequence). The CDR3 sequence is CSAWGRGGRYNEQFF. The CDR3 DNA reads as TGCAGTGCATGGGGCCGTGGCGGGAGGTATAATGAGCAGTTCTTC.

The V and J genes are TRBV27 and TRBJ2-3; 12 bases map to TRBD2. The ends lost 5 bases at V and 7 bases at J; junction bases unmatched: 10. Germline V CDR1 and CDR2: MNHEY, SMNVEV (reference sequence). The CDR3 consists of 16 residues. In nucleotides, the CDR3 is TGTGCCAGCAGTCTTTACCCCCTAGCGGGGGGGTATACGCAGTATTTT. Protein product: CASSLYPLAGGYTQYF.